A single sample gave rise to the 2 T cell receptor beta chains below, sequenced in a study of blood T cell repertoires in COVID-19. The method was immunoSEQ multiplex PCR; TCRdb's version includes in-frame clones alone and lacks a portion of them. Of just over 300,000 clones detected, nearly 90% appear once; the ten largest clones hold 1.5% to 2%. The material sequenced was peripheral blood. The receptors derive from a woman in her 30s with COVID-19, enrolled during active disease.

The chain uses TRBV18 and TRBJ2-1, with D perhaps TRBD1 (6 bases). The length of the CDR3 is 16 residues. V was pared by 3 bases and J by 1 base, with 13 bases between. Germline lookup yields CDR1 KGHSH and CDR2 LQKENI. The CDR3 loop reads CASSPSLQGSYNEQFF. The DNA for the CDR3 is TGTGCCAGCTCACCTAGTCTACAGGGATCCTACAATGAGCAGTTCTTC.

This chain connects TRBV5-1 to TRBJ2-1, with TRBD2 identical over 8 bases. The CDR3 extends over 16 amino acids. V was clipped by 0 bases and J by 9 bases; unmatched bases: 11. Germline CDR1 and CDR2: SGHRS and YFSETQ. CDR3 protein: CASSLAMSGGWSEQFF. CDR3 coding DNA: TGCGCCAGCAGCTTGGCCATGAGCGGGGGATGGAGTGAGCAGTTCTTC. Using reference TRBV5-1 and TRBJ2-1 for the parts outside the CDR3, the full variable domain is KAGVTQTPRYLIKTRGQQVTLSCSPISGHRSVSWYQQTPGQGLQFLFEYFSETQRNKGNFPGRFSGRQFSNSRSEMNVSTLELGDSALYLCASSLAMSGGWSEQFFGPGTRLTVL.